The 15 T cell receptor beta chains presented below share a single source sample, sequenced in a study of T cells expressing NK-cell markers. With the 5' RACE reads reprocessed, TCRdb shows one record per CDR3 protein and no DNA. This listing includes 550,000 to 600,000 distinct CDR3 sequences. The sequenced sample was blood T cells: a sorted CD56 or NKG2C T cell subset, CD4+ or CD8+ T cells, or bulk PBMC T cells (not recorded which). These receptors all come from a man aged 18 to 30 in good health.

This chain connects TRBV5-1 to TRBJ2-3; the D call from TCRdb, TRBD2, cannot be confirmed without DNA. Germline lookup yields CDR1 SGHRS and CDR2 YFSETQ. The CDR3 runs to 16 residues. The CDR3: CASSLYRTSGRDTQYF.

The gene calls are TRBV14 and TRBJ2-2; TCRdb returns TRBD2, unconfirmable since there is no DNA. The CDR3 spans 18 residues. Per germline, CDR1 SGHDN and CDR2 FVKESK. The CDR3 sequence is CASSRQLSGLAGPRELFF. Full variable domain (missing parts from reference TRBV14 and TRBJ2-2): EAGVTQFPSHSVIEKGQTVTLRCDPISGHDNLYWYRRVMGKEIKFLLHFVKESKQDESGMPNNRFLAERTGGTYSTLKVQPAELEDSGVYFCASSRQLSGLAGPRELFFGEGSRLTVL.

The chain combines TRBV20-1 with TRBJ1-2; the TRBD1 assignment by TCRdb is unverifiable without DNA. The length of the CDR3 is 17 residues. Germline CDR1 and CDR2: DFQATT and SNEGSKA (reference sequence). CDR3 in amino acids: CSARDGMVAGGDYGYTF.

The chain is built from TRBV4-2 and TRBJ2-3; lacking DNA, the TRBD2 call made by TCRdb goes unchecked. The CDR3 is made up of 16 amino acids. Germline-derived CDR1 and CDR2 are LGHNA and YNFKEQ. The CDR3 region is CASSYSGTSGSDTQYF.

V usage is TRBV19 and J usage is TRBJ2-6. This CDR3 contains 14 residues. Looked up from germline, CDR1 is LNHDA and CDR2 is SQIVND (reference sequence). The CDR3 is CASTLTAGANVLTF.

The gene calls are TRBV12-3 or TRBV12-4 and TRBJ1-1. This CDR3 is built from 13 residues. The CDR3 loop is CASSPRVNTEAFF.

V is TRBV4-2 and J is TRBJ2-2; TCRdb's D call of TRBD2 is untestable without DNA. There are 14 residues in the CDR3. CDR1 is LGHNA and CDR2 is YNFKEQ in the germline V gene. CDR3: CASSHGLNTGELFF.

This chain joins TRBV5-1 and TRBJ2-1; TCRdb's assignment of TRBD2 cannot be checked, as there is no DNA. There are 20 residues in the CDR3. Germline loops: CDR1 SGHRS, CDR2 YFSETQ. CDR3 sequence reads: CASSPAQGADFSGEYNEQFF.

The CDR3: CASTGQGSAGELFF. This chain connects TRBV6-1 to TRBJ2-2; TCRdb's D gene call, TRBD1, goes unchecked for lack of DNA. Germline V gives CDR1 MNHNS, CDR2 SASEGT. The CDR3 sequence is 14 residues long.

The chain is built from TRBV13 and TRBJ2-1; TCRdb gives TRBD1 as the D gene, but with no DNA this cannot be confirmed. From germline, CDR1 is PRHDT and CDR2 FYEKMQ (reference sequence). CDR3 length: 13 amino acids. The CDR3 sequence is CASSAIQGHEQFF.

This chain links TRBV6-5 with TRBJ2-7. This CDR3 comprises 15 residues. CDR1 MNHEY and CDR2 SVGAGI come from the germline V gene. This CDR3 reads CASSLPDSSSYEQYF.

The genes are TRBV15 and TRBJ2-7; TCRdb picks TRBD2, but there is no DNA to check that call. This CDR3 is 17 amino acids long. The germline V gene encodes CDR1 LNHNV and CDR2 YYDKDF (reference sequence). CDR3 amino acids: CATSPTRGGDPFYEQYF.

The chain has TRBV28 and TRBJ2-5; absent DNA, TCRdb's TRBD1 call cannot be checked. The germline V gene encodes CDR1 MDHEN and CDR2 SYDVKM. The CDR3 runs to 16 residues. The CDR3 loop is CASSLTPRGPQETQYF.

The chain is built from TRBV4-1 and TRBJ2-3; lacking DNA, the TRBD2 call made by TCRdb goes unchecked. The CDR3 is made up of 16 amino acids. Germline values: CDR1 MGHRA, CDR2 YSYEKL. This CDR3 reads CASSQPIAGAFGTQYF.

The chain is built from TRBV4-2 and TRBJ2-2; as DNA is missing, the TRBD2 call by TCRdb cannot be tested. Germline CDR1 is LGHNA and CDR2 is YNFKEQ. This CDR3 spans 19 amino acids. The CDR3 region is CASSQSRGSGRATTGELFF.